Many counts were recorded for the clone carrying this T cell receptor (beta chain). The target antigen is unknown. This record belongs to a study of T-cell reconstitution after alpha-beta-depleted transplantation in children. Broader study findings: Alpha-beta T cells present about two months after transplant were reported to originate from several hundred expanded graft clones. Once a year had passed after transplant, T-cell counts and diversity came mostly from newly produced T cells.

The V and J ends lost 4 bases and 2 bases, in that order; junction bases with no gene match: 2. CDR1 SEHNR and CDR2 FQNEAQ come from the germline V gene (reference sequence). The CDR3 length is 14 residues. Library preparation (for TCRbeta) was performed with unique molecular identifiers. One entry per CDR3 protein, called by TCRdb with MiXCR from the PCR reads. Of tens of thousands of distinct CDR3 sequences listed, about 5.8% are singletons. This receptor was obtained from a male patient between 10 and 17 years old who had a stem cell transplant for acute myeloid leukemia, so the T cells may come from the graft donor. The chain carries TRBV7-9 and TRBJ1-5; 7 bases match TRBD1. The starting material was PBMCs, mostly from graft donor cells, obtained 180 days after TCRalphabeta/CD19-depleted stem cell transplant. The CDR3 DNA follows: TGTGCCAGCAGCTACGGGACAGGCAATCAGCCCCAGCATTTT. Protein sequence: CASSYGTGNQPQHF.